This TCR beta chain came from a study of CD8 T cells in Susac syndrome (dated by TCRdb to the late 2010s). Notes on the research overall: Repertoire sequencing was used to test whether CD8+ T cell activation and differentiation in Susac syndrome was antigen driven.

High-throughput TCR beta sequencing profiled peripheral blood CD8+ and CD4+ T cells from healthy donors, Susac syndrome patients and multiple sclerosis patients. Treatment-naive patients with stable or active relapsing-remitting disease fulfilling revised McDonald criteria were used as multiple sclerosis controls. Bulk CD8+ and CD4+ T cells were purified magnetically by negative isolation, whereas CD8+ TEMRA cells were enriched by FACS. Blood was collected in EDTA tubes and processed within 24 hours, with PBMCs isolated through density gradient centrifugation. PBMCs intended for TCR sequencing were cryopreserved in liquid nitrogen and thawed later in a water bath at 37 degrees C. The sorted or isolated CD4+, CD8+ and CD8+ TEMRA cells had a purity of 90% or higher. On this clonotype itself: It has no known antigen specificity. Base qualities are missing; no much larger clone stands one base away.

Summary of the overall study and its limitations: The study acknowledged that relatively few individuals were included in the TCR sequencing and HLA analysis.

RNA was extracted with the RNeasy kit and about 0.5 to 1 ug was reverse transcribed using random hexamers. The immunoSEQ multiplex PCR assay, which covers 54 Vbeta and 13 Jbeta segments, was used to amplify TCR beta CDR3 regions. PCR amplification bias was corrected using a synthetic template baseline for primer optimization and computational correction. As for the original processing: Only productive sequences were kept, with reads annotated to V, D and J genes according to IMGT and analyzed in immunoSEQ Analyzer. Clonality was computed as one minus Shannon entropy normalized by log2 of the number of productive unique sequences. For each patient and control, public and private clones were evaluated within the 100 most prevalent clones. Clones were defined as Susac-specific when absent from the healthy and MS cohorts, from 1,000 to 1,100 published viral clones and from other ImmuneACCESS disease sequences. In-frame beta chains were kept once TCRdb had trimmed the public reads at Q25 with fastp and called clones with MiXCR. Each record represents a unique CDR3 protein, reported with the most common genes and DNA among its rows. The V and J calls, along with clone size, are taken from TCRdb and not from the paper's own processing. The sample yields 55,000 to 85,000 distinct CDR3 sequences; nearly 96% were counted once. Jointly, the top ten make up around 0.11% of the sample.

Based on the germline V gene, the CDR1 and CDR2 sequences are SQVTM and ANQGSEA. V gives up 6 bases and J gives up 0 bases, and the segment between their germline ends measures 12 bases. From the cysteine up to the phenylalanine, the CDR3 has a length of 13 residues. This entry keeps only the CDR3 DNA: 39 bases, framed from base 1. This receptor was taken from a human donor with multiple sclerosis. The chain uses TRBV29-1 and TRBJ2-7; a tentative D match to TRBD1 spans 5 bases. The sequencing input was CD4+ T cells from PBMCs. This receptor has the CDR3 CSVTGLYSYEQYF. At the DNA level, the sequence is TGCAGCGTCACAGGCCTTTACTCCTACGAGCAGTACTTC.